This T cell receptor (beta chain) was recorded in a study of blood T cells in healthy people across ages (dated by TCRdb to the mid-2010s). Background on the whole study: In model experiments, template switching captured roughly one uniquely barcoded TCR beta cDNA molecule for every two T cells. Age-related changes in TCR beta repertoire diversity were measured in the study by deep sequencing normalized with unique cDNA molecular identifiers. To avoid experimental bias, donors of different ages were distributed randomly across sequencing lanes. The donors were split into four age groups: young (average roughly 15 years), middle-aged (around 37), aged (over 55) and long-lived (roughly 77). Using the same blood draw, the study looked at two additional independent replicas of 1 million unique cDNA reads for two donors, one aged 18 to 30 and the other aged 80 or older.

Worth noting for this clonotype: What antigen it recognizes has not been identified. The record has no base qualities; no much larger clone is one base away.

Points the paper makes about the study in general: Estimates of total diversity from one million sequenced T cells were regarded as lower bounds and underestimates. Compared with the aged group, the long-lived group had more naive CD4+ T cells, fewer expanded clones and increased TCR diversity, suggesting age selection. A strong correlation was found between observed TCR beta diversity and the percentage of naive T cells measured by flow cytometry. As age increased, observed TCR beta diversity per million T cells dropped in a roughly linear way, and a significant reduction was already evident by age about 40. Because donor CMV infection status was unknown, age-related changes in expanded clonotypes were potentially confounded. Conclusive comparison of naive and antigen-experienced compartments was prevented by the profiling of bulk unsorted PBMCs.

Donors were around 37 systemically healthy Caucasian individuals from Russia aged roughly 6 to 100 years. Each donor gave around 9.8 milliliters of peripheral blood, collected into EDTA-treated Vacutainer tubes. PBMCs were isolated by Ficoll-Paque density-gradient centrifugation, with at least 7 million obtained per sample. Trizol reagent was used to extract total RNA from PBMCs, with at least 5.5 micrograms per sample. The percentages of naive CD45RAhigh/CD27high T cells were determined by flow cytometry on a PBMC aliquot from every donor. The library was generated by 5' RACE. TCRdb lists the instrument as Illumina HiSeq 2500. The second PCR ran for about 6 to 12 cycles and used a J-beta primer mix along with a sample-barcoded 5' primer. A unique molecular identifier was introduced onto each TCR beta cDNA molecule by a template-switch 5' adaptor carrying 12 random nucleotides. At least 2.5 million CDR3-containing paired-end reads were obtained from each sample. First-strand cDNA synthesis was performed from all RNA using the Mint cDNA synthesis kit, with priming by a TRBC-specific oligonucleotide. All cDNA was treated with uracil-DNA glycosylase and then went through a first 18-cycle PCR with the universal primers M1SS and BC2_uni_R. For the original study's pipeline: Normalization of each sample was performed by random selection of 1 million high-quality reads, each carrying a distinct molecular identifier. Reads sharing molecular identifiers were discarded rather than binned into consensus sequences. MiTCR, run with a Q25 quality threshold and the strictest error-elimination algorithm, handled CDR3 identification, clonotype clustering and error correction. Lower-bound total TCR beta diversity was estimated with a nonparametric unseen species model using Euler transformation. The raw public data were reprocessed by TCRdb itself: fastp quality trimming at Q25, MiXCR clonotype calling, in-frame beta chains only. A single entry per CDR3 protein holds the most common genes and DNA from its merged rows. These V and J calls originate from TCRdb's pipeline instead of the authors' own analysis. Here the sample has hundreds of thousands of distinct CDR3 sequences; about 56% occur a single time. The ten largest clones add up to about a quarter of the sample.

The TCR originated in a man aged 40-49 years in good health. Sample: blood.

The DNA sequence is given as TGTGCCAGCAGTCACCCACCGGACAGGGTCACAGATACGCAGTATTTT. Protein translation: CASSHPPDRVTDTQYF. The rearrangement combines TRBV28 with TRBJ2-3; TRBD1 lines up with 8 middle nucleotides. From a lookup of the germline V gene, CDR1 and CDR2 are MDHEN and SYDVKM. Relative to germline, V is missing 5 bases and J is missing 2 bases, with 9 bases of the junction outside any gene match. Measured from the cysteine to the phenylalanine, the CDR3 is 16 residues long. Kept here is only the CDR3 DNA, which spans 48 bases and is read in frame from base 1.